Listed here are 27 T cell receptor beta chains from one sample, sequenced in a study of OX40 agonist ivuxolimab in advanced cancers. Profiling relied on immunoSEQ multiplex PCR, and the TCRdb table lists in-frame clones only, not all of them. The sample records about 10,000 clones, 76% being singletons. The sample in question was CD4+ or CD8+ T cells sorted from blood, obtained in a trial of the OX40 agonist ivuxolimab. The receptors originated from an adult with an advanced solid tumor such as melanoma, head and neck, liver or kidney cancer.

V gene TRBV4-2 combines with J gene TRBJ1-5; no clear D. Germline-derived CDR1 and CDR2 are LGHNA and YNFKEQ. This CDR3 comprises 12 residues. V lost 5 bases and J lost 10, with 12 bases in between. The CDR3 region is CASSLVKDPQHF. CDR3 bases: TGTGCCAGCAGCTTGGTAAAAGATCCCCAGCATTTT.

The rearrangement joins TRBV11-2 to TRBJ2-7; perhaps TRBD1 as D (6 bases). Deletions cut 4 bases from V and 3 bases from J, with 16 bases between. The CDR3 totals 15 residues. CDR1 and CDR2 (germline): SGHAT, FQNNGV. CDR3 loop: CASSSIDRPLYEQYF. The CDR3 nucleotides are TGTGCCAGCAGCTCAATTGACAGGCCCCTCTACGAGCAGTACTTC.

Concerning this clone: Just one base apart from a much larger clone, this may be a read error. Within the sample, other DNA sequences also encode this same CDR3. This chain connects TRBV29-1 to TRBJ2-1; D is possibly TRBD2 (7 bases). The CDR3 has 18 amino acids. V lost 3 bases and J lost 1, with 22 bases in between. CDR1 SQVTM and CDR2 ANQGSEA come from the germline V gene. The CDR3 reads CSVDGGGGAGGSYNEQFF. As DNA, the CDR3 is TGCAGCGTTGATGGGGGGGGCGGGGCAGGAGGTTCCTACAATGAGCAGTTCTTC.

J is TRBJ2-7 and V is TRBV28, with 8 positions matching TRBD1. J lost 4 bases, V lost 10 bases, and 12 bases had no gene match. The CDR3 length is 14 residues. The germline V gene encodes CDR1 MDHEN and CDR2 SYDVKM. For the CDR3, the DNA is TGTGCCACCCGGATCAGGGGGCCCCTTTACGAGCAGTACTTC. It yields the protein CATRIRGPLYEQYF.

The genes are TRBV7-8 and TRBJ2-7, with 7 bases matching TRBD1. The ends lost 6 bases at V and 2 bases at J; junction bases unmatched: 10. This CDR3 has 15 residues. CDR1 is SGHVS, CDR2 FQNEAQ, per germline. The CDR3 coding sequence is TGTGCCAGCAGTCCTTATCGGACAGGACCCTACGAGCAGTACTTC. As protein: CASSPYRTGPYEQYF. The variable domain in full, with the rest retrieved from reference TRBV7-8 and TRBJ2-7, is GAGVSQSPRYKVAKRGQDVALRCDPISGHVSLFWYQQALGQGPEFLTYFQNEAQLDKSGLPSDRFFAERPEGSVSTLKIQRTQQEDSAVYLCASSPYRTGPYEQYFGPGTRLTVT.

CDR3 loop: CASSYSNGPPMDTQYF. Here the CDR3 DNA reads TGTGCCAGCAGTTACTCGAACGGGCCCCCGATGGATACGCAGTATTTT. This chain uses TRBV6-6 with TRBJ2-3; no clear D gene. Deletions cut 0 bases from V and 6 bases from J, with 16 bases between. The germline gives CDR1 MNHNY, CDR2 SVGAGI (reference sequence). This CDR3 contains 16 residues.

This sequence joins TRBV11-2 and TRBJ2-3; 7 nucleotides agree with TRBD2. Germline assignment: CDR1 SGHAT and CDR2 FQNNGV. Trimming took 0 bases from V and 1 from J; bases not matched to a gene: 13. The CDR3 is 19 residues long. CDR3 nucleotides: TGTGCCAGCAGCTTAGAGGGCAGCGGGAATCGGAAAGGCACAGATACGCAGTATTTT. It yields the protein CASSLEGSGNRKGTDTQYF.

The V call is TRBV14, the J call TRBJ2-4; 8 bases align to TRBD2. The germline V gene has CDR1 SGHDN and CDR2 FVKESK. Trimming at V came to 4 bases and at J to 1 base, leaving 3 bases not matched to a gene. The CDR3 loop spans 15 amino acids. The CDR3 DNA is TGTGCCAGCAGCCCCAGGACTAGCGCCAAAAACATTCAGTACTTC. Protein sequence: CASSPRTSAKNIQYF. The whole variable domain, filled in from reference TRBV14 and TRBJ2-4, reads EAGVTQFPSHSVIEKGQTVTLRCDPISGHDNLYWYRRVMGKEIKFLLHFVKESKQDESGMPNNRFLAERTGGTYSTLKVQPAELEDSGVYFCASSPRTSAKNIQYFGAGTRLSVL.

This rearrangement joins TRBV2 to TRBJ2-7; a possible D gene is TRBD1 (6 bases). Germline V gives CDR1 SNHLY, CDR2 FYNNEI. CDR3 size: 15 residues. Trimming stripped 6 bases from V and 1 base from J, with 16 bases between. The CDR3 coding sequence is TGTGCCAGCAGCTTTTTTCCAGGGGAGTCCTACGAGCAGTACTTC. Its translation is CASSFFPGESYEQYF.

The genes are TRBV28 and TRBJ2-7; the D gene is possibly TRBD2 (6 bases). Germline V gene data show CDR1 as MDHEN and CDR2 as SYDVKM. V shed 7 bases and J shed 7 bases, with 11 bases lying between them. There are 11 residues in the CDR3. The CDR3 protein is CASTLGSEQYF. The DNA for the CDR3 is TGTGCCAGCACCCTCGGGAGTGAGCAGTACTTC. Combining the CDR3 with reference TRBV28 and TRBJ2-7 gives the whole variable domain DVKVTQSSRYLVKRTGEKVFLECVQDMDHENMFWYRQDPGLGLRLIYFSYDVKMKEKGDIPEGYSVSREKKERFSLILESASTNQTSMYLCASTLGSEQYFGPGTRLTVT.

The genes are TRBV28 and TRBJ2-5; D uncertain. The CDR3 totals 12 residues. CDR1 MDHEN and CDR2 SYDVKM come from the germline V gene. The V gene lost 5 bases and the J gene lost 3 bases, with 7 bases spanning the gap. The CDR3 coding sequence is TGTGCCAGCAGTCACAATAAAGAGACCCAGTACTTC. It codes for CASSHNKETQYF.

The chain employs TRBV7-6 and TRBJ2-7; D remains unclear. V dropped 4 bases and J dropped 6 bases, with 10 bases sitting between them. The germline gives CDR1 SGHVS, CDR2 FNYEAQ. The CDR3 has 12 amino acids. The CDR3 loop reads CASSSIIGEQYF. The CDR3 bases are TGTGCCAGCAGCTCCATCATCGGCGAGCAGTACTTC. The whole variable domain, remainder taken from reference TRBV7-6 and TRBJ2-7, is GAGVSQSPRYKVTKRGQDVALRCDPISGHVSLYWYRQALGQGPEFLTYFNYEAQQDKSGLPNDRFSAERPEGSISTLTIQRTEQRDSAMYRCASSSIIGEQYFGPGTRLTVT.

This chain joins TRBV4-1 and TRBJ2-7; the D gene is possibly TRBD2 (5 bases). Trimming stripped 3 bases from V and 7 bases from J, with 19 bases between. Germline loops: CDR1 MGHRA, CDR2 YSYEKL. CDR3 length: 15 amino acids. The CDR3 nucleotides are TGCGCCAGCAGCCATCTTTTGGACTCCTTTGAAGAGCAGTACTTC. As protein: CASSHLLDSFEEQYF.

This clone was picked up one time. CDR3 in amino acids: CSVEVPPALSGANVLTF. As DNA, the CDR3 is TGCAGCGTTGAGGTCCCGCCTGCCCTCTCTGGGGCCAACGTCCTGACTTTC. The rearrangement uses TRBV29-1 and TRBJ2-6; D not certain. Trimming removed 3 bases at V and 0 bases at J, with 15 bases between. This CDR3 comprises 17 residues. Per germline, CDR1 SQVTM and CDR2 ANQGSEA.

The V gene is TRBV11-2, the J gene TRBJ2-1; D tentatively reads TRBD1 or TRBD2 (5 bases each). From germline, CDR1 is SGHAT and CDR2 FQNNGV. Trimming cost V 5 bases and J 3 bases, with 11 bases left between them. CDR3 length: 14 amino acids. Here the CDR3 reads CASSPGTLYNEQFF. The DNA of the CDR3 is TGTGCCAGCAGCCCCGGGACCCTCTACAATGAGCAGTTCTTC. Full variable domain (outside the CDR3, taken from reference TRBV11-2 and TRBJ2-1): EAGVAQSPRYKIIEKRQSVAFWCNPISGHATLYWYQQILGQGPKLLIQFQNNGVVDDSQLPKDRFSAERLKGVDSTLKIQPAKLEDSAVYLCASSPGTLYNEQFFGPGTRLTVL.

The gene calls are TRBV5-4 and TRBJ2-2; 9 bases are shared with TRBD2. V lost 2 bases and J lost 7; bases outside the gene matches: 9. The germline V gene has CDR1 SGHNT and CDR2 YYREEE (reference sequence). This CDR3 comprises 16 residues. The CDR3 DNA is TGTGCCAGCAGCTTAGGAGGCGGGGGGGCTGGCGGGGAGCTGTTTTTT. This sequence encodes CASSLGGGGAGGELFF.

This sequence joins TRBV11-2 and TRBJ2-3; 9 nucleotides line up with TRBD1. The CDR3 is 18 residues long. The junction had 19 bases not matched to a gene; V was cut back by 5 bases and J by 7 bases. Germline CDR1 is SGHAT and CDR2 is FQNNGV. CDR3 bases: TGTGCCAGCAGCCCCCTAAGCTCCCAGGGACAGGGTGTACATACGCAGTATTTT. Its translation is CASSPLSSQGQGVHTQYF.

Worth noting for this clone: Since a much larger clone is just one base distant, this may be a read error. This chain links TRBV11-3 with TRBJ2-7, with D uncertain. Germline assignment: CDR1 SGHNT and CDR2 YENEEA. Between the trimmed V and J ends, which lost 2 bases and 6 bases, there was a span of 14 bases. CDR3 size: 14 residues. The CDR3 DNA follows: TGTGCCAGCAGCTTATTGGGGTACGCTTTCGAGCAGTACTTC. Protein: CASSLLGYAFEQYF.

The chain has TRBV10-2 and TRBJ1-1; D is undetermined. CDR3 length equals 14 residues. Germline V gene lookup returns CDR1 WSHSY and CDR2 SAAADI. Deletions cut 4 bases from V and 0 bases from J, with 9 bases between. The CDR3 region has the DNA TGCGCCAGCAGTGGGGGTCCGATGAACACTGAAGCTTTCTTT. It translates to CASSGGPMNTEAFF.

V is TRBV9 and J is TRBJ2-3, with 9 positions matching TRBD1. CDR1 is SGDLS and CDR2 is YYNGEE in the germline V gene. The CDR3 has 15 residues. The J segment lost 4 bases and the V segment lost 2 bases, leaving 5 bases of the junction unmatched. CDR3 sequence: CASSVGTGRADTQYF. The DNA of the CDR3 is TGTGCCAGCAGCGTGGGGACAGGGAGGGCAGATACGCAGTATTTT.

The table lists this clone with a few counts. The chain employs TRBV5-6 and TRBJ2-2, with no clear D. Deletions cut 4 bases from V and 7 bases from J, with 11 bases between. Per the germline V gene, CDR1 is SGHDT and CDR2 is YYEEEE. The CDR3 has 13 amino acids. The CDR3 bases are TGTGCCAGCAGCCTAACCTGGGGCGGGGAGCTGTTTTTT. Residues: CASSLTWGGELFF.

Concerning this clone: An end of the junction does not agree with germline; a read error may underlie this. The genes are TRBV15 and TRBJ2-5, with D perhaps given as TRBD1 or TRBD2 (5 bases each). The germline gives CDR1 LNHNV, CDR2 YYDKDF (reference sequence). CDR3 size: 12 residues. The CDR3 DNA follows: TGTGCCACCAGTGTGGCCGGGACGGCGGCGGACTTC. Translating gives CATSVAGTAADF.

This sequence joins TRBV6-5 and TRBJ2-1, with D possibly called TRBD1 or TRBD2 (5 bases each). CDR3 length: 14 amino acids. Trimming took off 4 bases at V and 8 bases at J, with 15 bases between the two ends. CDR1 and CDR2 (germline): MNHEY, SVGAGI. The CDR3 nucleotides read TGTGCCAGCAGTTGGGGCCGGGGCCGAGATGAGCAGTTCTTC. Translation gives CASSWGRGRDEQFF.

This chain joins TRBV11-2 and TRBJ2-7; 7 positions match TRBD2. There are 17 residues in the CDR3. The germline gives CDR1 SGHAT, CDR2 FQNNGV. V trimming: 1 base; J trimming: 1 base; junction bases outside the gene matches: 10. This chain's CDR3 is CASSLGYGGTLSYEQYF. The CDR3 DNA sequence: TGTGCCAGCAGCTTAGGCTACGGGGGGACCCTATCCTACGAGCAGTACTTC.

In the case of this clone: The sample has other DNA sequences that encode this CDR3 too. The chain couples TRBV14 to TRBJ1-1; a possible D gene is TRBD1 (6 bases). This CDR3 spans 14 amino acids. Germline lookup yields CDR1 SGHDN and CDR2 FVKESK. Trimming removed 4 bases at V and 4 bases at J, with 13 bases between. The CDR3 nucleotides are TGTGCCAGCAGCCTAGGGGGGGTGTTCACTGAAGCTTTCTTT. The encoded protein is CASSLGGVFTEAFF.

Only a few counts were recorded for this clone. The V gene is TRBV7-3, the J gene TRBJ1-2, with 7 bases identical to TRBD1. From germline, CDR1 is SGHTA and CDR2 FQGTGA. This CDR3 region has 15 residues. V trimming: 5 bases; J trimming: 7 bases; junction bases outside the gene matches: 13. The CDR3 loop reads CASSQNPGGAGGYTF. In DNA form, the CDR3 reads TGTGCCAGCAGCCAAAACCCAGGGGGGGCGGGTGGCTACACCTTC.

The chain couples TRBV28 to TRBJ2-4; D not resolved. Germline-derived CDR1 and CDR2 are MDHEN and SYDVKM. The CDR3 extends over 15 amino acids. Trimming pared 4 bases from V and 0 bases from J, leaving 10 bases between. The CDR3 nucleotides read TGTGCCAGCAGTTCTCGCTTCCTAGCCAAAAACATTCAGTACTTC. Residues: CASSSRFLAKNIQYF.